What follows describes a single T cell receptor (beta chain). Its target is not known. The data were taken from a study of Ad26.COV2.S vaccination and SARS-CoV-2 variants. Clones were sequenced by immunoSEQ multiplex PCR, and TCRdb holds only the in-frame ones, with some missing. The sample yields roughly 450,000 clones, 75% to 95% seen once. General study findings and limits: The study found similar non-spike TCR breadth in vaccine and placebo recipients. After vaccination, substantial breadth of spike-specific CD8+ and CD4+ responses was reported. Placebo recipients had lower spike-specific TCR breadth than vaccine recipients.

This CDR3 region has 12 residues. V lost 4 bases and J lost 4, with 5 bases in between. Per the germline V gene, CDR1 is SGHAT and CDR2 is FQNNGV. As to treatment: some 19 received Ad26.COV2.S at low or high dose, single or two shots; about 5 received placebo; per-sample allocation not given. The samples date from day 63 after the first vaccine or placebo injection. Adults aged 18-55 years in Boston included the donor. The material sequenced was peripheral blood, taken in a trial of Ad26.COV2.S vaccine versus placebo. The source of this sequence is a person aged 18-60 years who received the Ad26.COV2.S COVID-19 vaccine or a placebo. The rearrangement joins TRBV11-2 to TRBJ1-3; no definite D call. The chain's CDR3 is CASSYRGNTIYF. CDR3 DNA: TGTGCCAGCAGCTATCGGGGAAACACCATATATTTT.